This T cell receptor beta chain comes out of a study of CD8 T cells in ankylosing spondylitis. A quantitative 5'-RACE method, one with molecular barcodes, was used to make TCR beta libraries. TCRdb itself ran the 5' RACE reads through MiXCR, one entry per CDR3 protein. This sample has 200,000 to 250,000 distinct CDR3 sequences; roughly 18% occur once, and the top ten carry about 39%. The CDR3 is 13 residues long. V was trimmed by 5 bases and J by 3 bases, leaving 8 bases between them. Germline V gene sequence: CDR1 LNHDA, CDR2 SQIVND (reference sequence). This clonotype came up a few times. Its antigen is undetermined. The study's findings and limits: Apparently characteristic of ankylosing spondylitis blood was a TCR beta motif (eight highly homologous variants).

The sequence derives from a male donor with ankylosing spondylitis. This chain uses TRBV19 with TRBJ2-1; D might be TRBD2 (5 bases). Sequenced: blood, either unsorted or a sorted T cell fraction (not recorded which). The CDR3 region has the DNA TGTGCCAGTAGTCAGACTATCTACAATGAGCAGTTCTTC. Residues: CASSQTIYNEQFF. The variable domain in full, with the rest retrieved from reference TRBV19 and TRBJ2-1, is DGGITQSPKYLFRKEGQNVTLSCEQNLNHDAMYWYRQDPGQGLRLIYYSQIVNDFQKGDIAEGYSVSREKKESFPLTVTSAQKNPTAFYLCASSQTIYNEQFFGPGTRLTVL.